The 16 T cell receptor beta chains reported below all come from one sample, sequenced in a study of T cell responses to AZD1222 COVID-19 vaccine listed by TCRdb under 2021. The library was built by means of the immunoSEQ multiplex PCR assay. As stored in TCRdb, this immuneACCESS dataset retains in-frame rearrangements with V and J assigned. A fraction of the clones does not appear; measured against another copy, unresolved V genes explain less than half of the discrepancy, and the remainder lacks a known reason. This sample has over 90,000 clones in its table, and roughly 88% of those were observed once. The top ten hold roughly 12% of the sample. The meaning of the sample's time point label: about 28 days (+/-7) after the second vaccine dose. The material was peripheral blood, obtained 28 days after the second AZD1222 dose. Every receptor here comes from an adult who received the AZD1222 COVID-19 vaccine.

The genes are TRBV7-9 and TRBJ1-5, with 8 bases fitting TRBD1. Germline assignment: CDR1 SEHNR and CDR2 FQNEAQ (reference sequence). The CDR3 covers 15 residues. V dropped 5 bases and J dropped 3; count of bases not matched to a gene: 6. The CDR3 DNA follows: TGTGCCAGCAGCCCCGGACAGGGCAACAATCAGCCCCAGCATTTT. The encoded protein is CASSPGQGNNQPQHF. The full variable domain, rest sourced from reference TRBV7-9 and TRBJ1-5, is DTGVSQNPRHKITKRGQNVTFRCDPISEHNRLYWYRQTLGQGPEFLTYFQNEAQLEKSRLLSDRFSAERPKGSFSTLEIQRTEQGDSAMYLCASSPGQGNNQPQHFGDGTRLSIL.

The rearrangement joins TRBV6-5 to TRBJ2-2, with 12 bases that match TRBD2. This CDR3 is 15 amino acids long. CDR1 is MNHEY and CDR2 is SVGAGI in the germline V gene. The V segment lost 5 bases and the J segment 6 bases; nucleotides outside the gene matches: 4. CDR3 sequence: CASSPLAGGAGELFF. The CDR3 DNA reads TGTGCCAGCAGTCCCCTAGCGGGAGGGGCCGGGGAGCTGTTTTTT.

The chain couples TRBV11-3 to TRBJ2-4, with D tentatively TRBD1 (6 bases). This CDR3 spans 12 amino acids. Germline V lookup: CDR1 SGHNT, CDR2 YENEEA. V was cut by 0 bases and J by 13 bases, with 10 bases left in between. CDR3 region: CASSLDSDRQYF. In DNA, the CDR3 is TGTGCCAGCAGCTTAGATTCTGACAGGCAGTACTTC.

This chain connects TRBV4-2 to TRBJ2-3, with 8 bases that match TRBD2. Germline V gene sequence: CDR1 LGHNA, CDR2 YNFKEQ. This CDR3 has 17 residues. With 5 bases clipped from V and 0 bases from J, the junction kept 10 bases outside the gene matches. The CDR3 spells CASSGRLLAASTDTQYF. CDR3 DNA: TGTGCCAGCAGCGGGCGTTTACTAGCGGCAAGCACAGATACGCAGTATTTT.

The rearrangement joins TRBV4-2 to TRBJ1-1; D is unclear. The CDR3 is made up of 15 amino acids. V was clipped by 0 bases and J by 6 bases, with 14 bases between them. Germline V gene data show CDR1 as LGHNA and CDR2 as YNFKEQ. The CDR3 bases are TGTGCCAGCAGCCAAGATATGGCAGGAACTCCTGAAGCTTTCTTT. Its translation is CASSQDMAGTPEAFF.

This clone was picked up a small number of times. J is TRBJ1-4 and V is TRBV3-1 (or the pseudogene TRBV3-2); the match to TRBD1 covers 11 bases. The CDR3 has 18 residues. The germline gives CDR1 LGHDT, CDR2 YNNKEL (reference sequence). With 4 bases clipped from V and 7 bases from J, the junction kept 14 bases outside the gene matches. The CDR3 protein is CASSLLVGGTGGIEKLFF. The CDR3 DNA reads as TGTGCCAGCAGCCTGCTCGTCGGGGGGACAGGGGGAATTGAAAAACTGTTTTTT.

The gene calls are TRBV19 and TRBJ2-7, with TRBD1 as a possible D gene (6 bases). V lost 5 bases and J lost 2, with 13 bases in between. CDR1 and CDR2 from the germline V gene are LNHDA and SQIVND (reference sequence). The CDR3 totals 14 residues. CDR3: CASSLGTSAYEQYF. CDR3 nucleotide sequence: TGTGCCAGTAGTCTTGGGACATCCGCCTACGAGCAGTACTTC.

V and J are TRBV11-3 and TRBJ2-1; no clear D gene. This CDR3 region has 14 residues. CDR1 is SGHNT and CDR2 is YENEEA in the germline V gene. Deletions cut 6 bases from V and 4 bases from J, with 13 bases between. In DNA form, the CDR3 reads TGTGCCAGCAGTACGGACCAGGCGTACAATGAGCAGTTCTTC. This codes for CASSTDQAYNEQFF.

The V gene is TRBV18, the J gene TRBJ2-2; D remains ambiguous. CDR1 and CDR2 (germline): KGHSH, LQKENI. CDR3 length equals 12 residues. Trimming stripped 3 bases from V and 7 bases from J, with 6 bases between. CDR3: CASSPSLGELFF. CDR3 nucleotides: TGTGCCAGCTCACCCTCACTCGGGGAGCTGTTTTTT.

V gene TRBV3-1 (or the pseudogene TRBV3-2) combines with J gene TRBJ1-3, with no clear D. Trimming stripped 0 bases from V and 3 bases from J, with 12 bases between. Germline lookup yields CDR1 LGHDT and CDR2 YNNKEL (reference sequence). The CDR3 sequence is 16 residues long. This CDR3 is CASSQDLTAFGNTIYF. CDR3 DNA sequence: TGTGCCAGCAGCCAAGATCTAACAGCTTTTGGAAACACCATATATTTT.

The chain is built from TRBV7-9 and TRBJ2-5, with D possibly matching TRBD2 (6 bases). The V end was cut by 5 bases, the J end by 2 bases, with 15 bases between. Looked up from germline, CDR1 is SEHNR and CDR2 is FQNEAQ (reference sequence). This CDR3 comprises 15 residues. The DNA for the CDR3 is TGTGCCAGCAGCCAATGGGGGGACCGACAAGAGACCCAGTACTTC. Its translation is CASSQWGDRQETQYF.

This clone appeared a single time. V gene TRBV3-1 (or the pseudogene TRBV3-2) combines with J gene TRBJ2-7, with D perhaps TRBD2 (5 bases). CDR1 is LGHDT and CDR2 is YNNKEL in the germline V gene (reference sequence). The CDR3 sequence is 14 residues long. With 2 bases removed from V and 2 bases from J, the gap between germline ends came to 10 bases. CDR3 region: CASSQTRKAYEQYF. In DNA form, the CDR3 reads TGTGCCAGCAGCCAAACTAGAAAGGCCTACGAGCAGTACTTC.

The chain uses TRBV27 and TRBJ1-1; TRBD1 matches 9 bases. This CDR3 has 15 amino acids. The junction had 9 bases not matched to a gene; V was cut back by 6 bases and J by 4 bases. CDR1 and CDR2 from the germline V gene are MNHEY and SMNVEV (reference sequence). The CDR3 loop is CASRKDRGFGTEAFF. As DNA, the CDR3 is TGTGCCAGCAGAAAAGACAGGGGGTTTGGCACTGAAGCTTTCTTT.

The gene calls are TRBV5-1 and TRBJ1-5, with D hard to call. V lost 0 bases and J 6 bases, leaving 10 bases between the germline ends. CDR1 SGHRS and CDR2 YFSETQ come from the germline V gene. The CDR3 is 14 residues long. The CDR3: CASSLEGRGQPQHF. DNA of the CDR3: TGCGCCAGCAGCTTGGAGGGTAGAGGTCAGCCCCAGCATTTT.

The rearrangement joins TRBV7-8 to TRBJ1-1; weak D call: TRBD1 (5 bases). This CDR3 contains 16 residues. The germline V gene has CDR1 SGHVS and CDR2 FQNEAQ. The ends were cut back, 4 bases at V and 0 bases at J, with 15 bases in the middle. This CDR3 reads CASSYPPGGVNTEAFF. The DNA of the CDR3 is TGTGCCAGCAGCTACCCCCCTGGGGGGGTGAACACTGAAGCTTTCTTT.

The DNA for the CDR3 is TGTGCCAGCAGCGTAGGGCGAGGATTTGAAGCTTTCTTT. Residues: CASSVGRGFEAFF. The J gene is TRBJ1-1, the V gene TRBV9, with D uncertain. This CDR3 is 13 amino acids long. V dropped 0 bases and J dropped 7 bases, with 10 bases sitting between them. The germline gives CDR1 SGDLS, CDR2 YYNGEE. Looking up the rest from reference TRBV9 and TRBJ1-1 gives the full variable domain: DSGVTQTPKHLITATGQRVTLRCSPRSGDLSVYWYQQSLDQGLQFLIQYYNGEERAKGNILERFSAQQFPDLHSELNLSSLELGDSALYFCASSVGRGFEAFFGQGTRLTVV.